These 10 T cell receptor beta chains came from one sample sequenced in a study of cytomegalovirus exposure and HLA in healthy donors. Primers for the PCR totalled 60 Vbeta and 13 Jbeta. TCRdb's table, derived via immunoSEQ multiplex PCR, lists solely in-frame clones and lacks some. The sample records about 90,000 clones, around 78% being singletons. Sequencing input: PBMCs. These receptors came from a woman aged 40 to 50 in good health and CMV-seropositive.

This clone was recorded once. Sequence at one end of the junction differs from germline and may be a read error. V and J are TRBV7-7 and TRBJ2-1; TRBD2 agrees at 11 bases. Germline V lookup: CDR1 SSHAT, CDR2 FNYEAQ (reference sequence). This CDR3 comprises 16 residues. The CDR3 spells CASSLDSGRGSDEQFF. The CDR3 coding sequence is TGTGCTAGCAGCTTAGATAGCGGGAGGGGTTCGGATGAGCAGTTCTTC.

This clone is termed medium-sized. V and J are TRBV4-1 and TRBJ1-4; D call uncertain. This CDR3 is 20 amino acids long. Germline V lookup: CDR1 MGHRA, CDR2 YSYEKL. The V gene lost 4 bases and the J gene lost 0 bases, with 24 bases spanning the gap. CDR3 coding DNA: TGCGCCAGCAGCCGATCCGGCAATCCCGAGAGGGTTGCAACTAATGAAAAACTGTTTTTT. This translates into CASSRSGNPERVATNEKLFF.

This clone was observed a handful of times. The chain has TRBV6-1 and TRBJ2-7, with D tentatively TRBD1 (6 bases). The ends were cut back, 4 bases at V and 4 bases at J, with 14 bases in the middle. Germline CDR1 reads MNHNS; CDR2 reads SASEGT. This CDR3 contains 14 residues. Written as DNA, the CDR3 is TGTGCCAGCAGTGCCCCAGGGGTGTCGTACGAGCAGTACTTC. This encodes CASSAPGVSYEQYF.

This chain connects TRBV20-1 to TRBJ2-2; possibly TRBD2 for D (5 bases). CDR1 DFQATT and CDR2 SNEGSKA come from the germline V gene (reference sequence). V gave up 3 bases and J gave up 11 bases, with 10 bases separating them. The CDR3 totals 11 residues. The CDR3 nucleotides read TGCAGTGCTAGTGCCGGGGAAGAGCTGTTTTTT. It translates to CSASAGEELFF.

V gene TRBV11-2 combines with J gene TRBJ2-7; TRBD2 aligns across 9 bases. The CDR3 spans 13 residues. Losses at the gene ends were 3 bases for V and 5 bases for J; bases not matched to a gene: 2. CDR1 and CDR2 from the germline V gene are SGHAT and FQNNGV. This CDR3 is CASSFSGSDEQYF. CDR3 DNA sequence: TGTGCCAGCAGCTTTAGCGGGAGCGACGAGCAGTACTTC.

The genes are TRBV7-2 and TRBJ2-5, with TRBD2 identical over 7 bases. There are 16 residues in the CDR3. CDR1 and CDR2 from the germline V gene are SGHTA and FQGNSA. The ends lost 3 bases at V and 6 bases at J; junction bases unmatched: 13. The CDR3 nucleotides are TGTGCCAGCAGCTTTCTTGTGGGAGGGCCGGGAAAGACCCAGTACTTC. This gives the protein CASSFLVGGPGKTQYF.

This chain uses TRBV7-8 with TRBJ2-2; TRBD2 is a possible D gene (5 bases). Trimming cost V 6 bases and J 7 bases, with 15 bases left between them. Germline V gives CDR1 SGHVS, CDR2 FQNEAQ. This CDR3 region has 14 residues. The CDR3 sequence: CASSKRRNHGELFF. Here the CDR3 DNA reads TGTGCCAGCAGTAAACGGAGGAACCACGGGGAGCTGTTTTTT.

The chain links TRBV30 to TRBJ1-1; perhaps TRBD1 as D (5 bases). The germline CDR1 and CDR2 sequences are GTSNPN and SVGIG (reference sequence). This CDR3 is 13 amino acids long. V was clipped by 6 bases and J by 0 bases, with 11 bases between them. CDR3 sequence (DNA): TGTGCCTGTCACAGGAGAATGAACACTGAAGCTTTCTTT. This sequence encodes CACHRRMNTEAFF.

The rearrangement uses TRBV5-6 and TRBJ2-5, with 10 positions matching TRBD1. The CDR3 is 14 residues long. The V gene end was trimmed by 4 bases and the J gene end by 5 bases; junction bases not matched to a gene: 5. Germline lookup yields CDR1 SGHDT and CDR2 YYEEEE. As DNA, the CDR3 is TGTGCCAGCAGCCGACAGGACAGGGGGGAGACCCAGTACTTC. Translated: CASSRQDRGETQYF.

CDR3 sequence reads: CASSPGSSSGANVLTF. CDR3 bases: TGTGCCAGCAGCCCCGGTAGTAGCTCTGGGGCCAACGTCCTGACTTTC. The V gene is TRBV7-9, the J gene TRBJ2-6; D gene uncertain. Per the germline V gene, CDR1 is SEHNR and CDR2 is FQNEAQ (reference sequence). Trimming removed 5 bases from V and 0 bases from J, with 11 bases in between. There are 16 residues in the CDR3.